These 24 T cell receptor beta chains were sequenced from one sample in a study of shared clonotypes between healthy human individuals. Produced via immunoSEQ multiplex PCR; TCRdb's table is partial and in-frame only. This sample yields approximately 1.9 million clones, of which about 93% are seen a single time; about 1.6% belongs to the top ten. It was CD45RO-negative cells, positively selected for CCR7, that made up naive CD8 cells, with terminally differentiated effector memory CD45RA+ cells excluded. The sequencing input was naive CD8+ T cells from PBMCs. All receptors come from a young man in good health. Some clones in this sample may be carry-over from other donors' samples.

The count of this clone is one. In nucleotides, the CDR3 is TGTGCCAGCGAACAGCAAGAGACCCAGTACTTC. Amino acid sequence: CASEQQETQYF. The chain has TRBV7-9 and TRBJ2-5; D is unresolved. This CDR3 region has 11 residues. V lost 8 bases, J lost 2 bases, and 6 bases lay in between. The germline gives CDR1 SEHNR, CDR2 FQNEAQ (reference sequence).

The chain has TRBV25-1 and TRBJ2-3; D is possibly TRBD2 (6 bases). The ends were cut back, 6 bases at V and 2 bases at J, with 12 bases in the middle. The CDR3 length is 14 residues. Germline V gives CDR1 MGHDK, CDR2 SYGVNS. CDR3 loop: CASRVRRDTDTQYF. CDR3 nucleotides: TGTGCCAGCAGGGTCCGGAGGGACACAGATACGCAGTATTTT.

V usage is TRBV6-4 and J usage is TRBJ1-2; unclear D gene. The CDR3 is 14 amino acids. The germline V and J ends were trimmed by 3 bases and 2 bases, with 10 bases remaining between them. Germline V gene lookup returns CDR1 MRHNA and CDR2 SNTAGT. The CDR3 nucleotides read TGTGCCAGCAGTGAAGGAGCCTCCAACTATGGCTACACCTTC. Translation: CASSEGASNYGYTF.

The genes are TRBV6-1 and TRBJ2-1, with D unclear. CDR3 size: 15 residues. V lost 3 bases and J lost 4, with 13 bases in between. CDR1 is MNHNS and CDR2 is SASEGT in the germline V gene. CDR3 coding DNA: TGTGCCAGCAGTGAGGGCCCAACCGGATACAATGAGCAGTTCTTC. Protein product: CASSEGPTGYNEQFF.

This chain joins TRBV28 and TRBJ1-4, with 9 nucleotides matching TRBD1. The CDR3 has 20 residues. Unmatched junction bases numbered 14, after V lost 3 bases and J lost 0 bases. Germline values: CDR1 MDHEN, CDR2 SYDVKM. The CDR3 DNA reads TGTGCCAGCAGTTTCCAATTAAGACTCTGGGACAGGGCAACTAATGAAAAACTGTTTTTT. It encodes CASSFQLRLWDRATNEKLFF.

V gene TRBV9 combines with J gene TRBJ2-2; weak D call: TRBD1 (7 bases). This CDR3 spans 14 amino acids. V was cut by 4 bases and J by 7 bases, with 14 bases left in between. CDR1 is SGDLS, CDR2 YYNGEE, per germline. The CDR3, as DNA: TGTGCCAGCAGCTTAGGAGGGGGCGGCGGGGAGCTGTTTTTT. Residues: CASSLGGGGGELFF.

V gene TRBV9 combines with J gene TRBJ2-1; D is perhaps TRBD2 (5 bases). Germline CDR1 is SGDLS and CDR2 is YYNGEE. The V end lost 4 bases, the J end lost 8 bases, and 13 bases lay between the germline ends. There are 13 residues in the CDR3. CDR3 DNA sequence: TGTGCCAGCAGCTCGGCTAGCCGTCATGAGCAGTTCTTC. It encodes CASSSASRHEQFF.

This rearrangement joins TRBV13 to TRBJ2-6; 8 nucleotides agree with TRBD1. The V gene's germline CDR1 is PRHDT and CDR2 FYEKMQ (reference sequence). V was pared by 5 bases and J by 2 bases, with 2 bases of the junction left unmatched. This CDR3 contains 15 residues. The chain's CDR3 is CASSQGQAGANVLTF. The CDR3 coding sequence is TGTGCCAGCAGCCAGGGACAGGCTGGGGCCAACGTCCTGACTTTC. The full variable domain, with the rest looked up from reference TRBV13 and TRBJ2-6, is AAGVIQSPRHLIKEKRETATLKCYPIPRHDTVYWYQQGPGQDPQFLISFYEKMQSDKGSIPDRFSAQQFSDYHSELNMSSLELGDSALYFCASSQGQAGANVLTFGAGSRLTVL.

This CDR3 reads CASSLGTGVSTDTQYF. As DNA, the CDR3 is TGTGCCAGCAGTTTGGGGACAGGGGTTAGCACAGATACGCAGTATTTT. This chain links TRBV28 with TRBJ2-3, with TRBD1 identical over 10 bases. This CDR3 region has 16 residues. Germline V gene data show CDR1 as MDHEN and CDR2 as SYDVKM. V dropped 3 bases and J dropped 0; count of bases not matched to a gene: 3.

The chain joins TRBV7-9 to TRBJ2-7; 12 bases align to TRBD2. Trimming took 5 bases from V and 4 from J; bases not matched to a gene: 6. The CDR3 extends over 15 amino acids. Germline V CDR1 and CDR2: SEHNR, FQNEAQ (reference sequence). DNA for the CDR3: TGTGCCAGCAGCACACGGACTAGCGGGGAATACGAGCAGTACTTC. Residues: CASSTRTSGEYEQYF.

The chain uses TRBV9 and TRBJ2-7; TRBD1 might be the D (5 bases). CDR3 length: 13 residues. Germline lookup yields CDR1 SGDLS and CDR2 YYNGEE. Trimming removed 5 bases at V and 5 bases at J, with 14 bases between. The CDR3 sequence: CASSQSGFDEQYF. The CDR3 nucleotides read TGTGCCAGCAGTCAGTCAGGGTTCGACGAGCAGTACTTC.

The chain links TRBV4-1 to TRBJ2-5, with a possible D match to TRBD2 (6 bases). The CDR3 consists of 17 residues. Trimming pared 0 bases from V and 2 bases from J, leaving 16 bases between. Germline V gene sequence: CDR1 MGHRA, CDR2 YSYEKL. CDR3 nucleotide sequence: TGCGCCAGCAGCCAAGATCTCGGCAGGGAGGCGCAAGAGACCCAGTACTTC. This translates into CASSQDLGREAQETQYF.

This chain joins TRBV27 and TRBJ1-2; D unclear. CDR3 length equals 14 residues. CDR1 and CDR2 from the germline V gene are MNHEY and SMNVEV (reference sequence). The ends were cut back, 2 bases at V and 4 bases at J, with 11 bases in the middle. The CDR3, as DNA: TGTGCCAGCAGTTTAACGGAGCAAGGCTATGGCTACACCTTC. Translation: CASSLTEQGYGYTF.

The chain couples TRBV23-1 to TRBJ2-1, with TRBD2 identical over 9 bases. TRBV23-1 is an ORF, and what it does is uncertain. CDR3 length: 16 residues. The V segment lost 3 bases and the J segment 4 bases; nucleotides outside the gene matches: 7. In DNA form, the CDR3 reads TGCGCCAGCAGTCATCTACTAGCGGGTGGTTACAATGAGCAGTTCTTC. Amino acid sequence: CASSHLLAGGYNEQFF.

The chain joins TRBV7-2 to TRBJ2-1; 9 bases line up with TRBD1. Germline CDR1 and CDR2: SGHTA and FQGNSA. This CDR3 spans 15 amino acids. Trimming removed 2 bases from V and 3 bases from J; junction bases left unmatched: 2. CDR3 coding DNA: TGTGCCAGCAGCTTAAGGGGACAGGGCTACAATGAGCAGTTCTTC. Translated: CASSLRGQGYNEQFF.

As for this clone: The identical CDR3 is also encoded by other nucleotide sequences in the sample. The V gene is TRBV4-1, the J gene TRBJ2-1, with D perhaps TRBD2 (5 bases). Per the germline V gene, CDR1 is MGHRA and CDR2 is YSYEKL. CDR3 size: 15 residues. Trimming removed 0 bases at V and 4 bases at J, with 10 bases between. CDR3 amino acids: CASSQDSGSYNEQFF. The CDR3 DNA reads as TGCGCCAGCAGCCAAGACAGCGGATCGTACAATGAGCAGTTCTTC.

This chain uses TRBV29-1 with TRBJ1-2; TRBD1 is a possible D gene (5 bases). V gave up 0 bases and J gave up 5 bases, with 13 bases separating them. The germline V gene encodes CDR1 SQVTM and CDR2 ANQGSEA. This CDR3 comprises 14 residues. The CDR3 here is CSVEDPDIWYGYTF. The CDR3, as DNA: TGCAGCGTTGAAGACCCGGACATATGGTATGGCTACACCTTC.

The chain recombines TRBV28 with TRBJ2-1; the match to TRBD2 covers 10 bases. This CDR3 is built from 17 residues. The ends lost 4 bases at V and 6 bases at J; junction bases unmatched: 12. The germline gives CDR1 MDHEN, CDR2 SYDVKM. Written as DNA, the CDR3 is TGTGCCAGCAGTTCCGGGACTAGCGTGTGGTTCGGCAATGAGCAGTTCTTC. Translation: CASSSGTSVWFGNEQFF.

With respect to this clone: This sample also contains other DNA sequences that code for the same CDR3. V gene TRBV4-3 combines with J gene TRBJ1-5, with 7 bases fitting TRBD1. CDR3 length equals 15 residues. Germline V lookup: CDR1 LGHNA, CDR2 YSLEER. Trimming at V came to 1 base and at J to 4 bases, leaving 4 bases not matched to a gene. The CDR3 DNA is TGCGCCAGCAGCCAAGGGCAGGGGGTTAATCAGCCCCAGCATTTT. Protein sequence: CASSQGQGVNQPQHF.

V is TRBV9 and J is TRBJ1-2; 7 nucleotides match TRBD1. Germline V gives CDR1 SGDLS, CDR2 YYNGEE. This CDR3 spans 16 amino acids. J gave up 4 bases and V 3 bases, and 12 bases lay outside the gene matches. DNA for the CDR3: TGTGCCAGCAGCGCGTCGCTACAGGGGTCCTTCTATGGCTACACCTTC. Translating gives CASSASLQGSFYGYTF. Full variable domain (remainder filled in from reference TRBV9 and TRBJ1-2): DSGVTQTPKHLITATGQRVTLRCSPRSGDLSVYWYQQSLDQGLQFLIQYYNGEERAKGNILERFSAQQFPDLHSELNLSSLELGDSALYFCASSASLQGSFYGYTFGSGTRLTVV.

The V and J genes are TRBV7-2 and TRBJ2-7; D perhaps matches TRBD2 (6 bases). Germline CDR1 reads SGHTA; CDR2 reads FQGNSA. This CDR3 contains 16 residues. Between the trimmed V and J ends, which lost 5 bases and 7 bases, there was a span of 24 bases. The CDR3 nucleotides are TGTGCCAGCAGCCCGCATACTAGCAGAACCTTTAGTGAGCAGTACTTC. Translating gives CASSPHTSRTFSEQYF.

This chain links TRBV29-1 with TRBJ1-1; D perhaps matches TRBD1 (5 bases). The germline V gene has CDR1 SQVTM and CDR2 ANQGSEA. The CDR3 runs to 13 residues. The V end lost 5 bases, the J end lost 1 base, and 11 bases lay between the germline ends. The CDR3 reads CSVNVGGNTEAFF. The CDR3, as DNA: TGCAGCGTTAACGTGGGGGGGAACACTGAAGCTTTCTTT.

The V gene is TRBV27, the J gene TRBJ2-7; possible D gene TRBD2, 5 bases. This CDR3 spans 11 amino acids. Germline V CDR1 and CDR2: MNHEY, SMNVEV (reference sequence). Deletions cut 7 bases from V and 6 bases from J, with 10 bases between. The CDR3 sequence is CASILEGEQYF. CDR3 DNA: TGTGCCAGCATCCTAGAGGGCGAGCAGTACTTC.

A remark on this clone: Other nucleotide sequences in the sample specify the same CDR3. The chain combines TRBV9 with TRBJ2-7; D call uncertain. CDR1 and CDR2 (germline): SGDLS, YYNGEE. The length of the CDR3 is 14 residues. V dropped 0 bases and J dropped 2 bases, with 9 bases sitting between them. CDR3 nucleotides: TGTGCCAGCAGCGTAGGGGCATCCCCCTACGAGCAGTACTTC. It encodes CASSVGASPYEQYF.